These 20 T cell receptor beta chains were all obtained from the same sample, sequenced in a study of T cell responses to AZD1222 COVID-19 vaccine. Assay: immunoSEQ multiplex PCR; the TCRdb copy retains only in-frame clones and omits some. The sample holds roughly 140,000 clones, approximately 91% seen once. The starting material was peripheral blood, obtained 28 days after the second AZD1222 dose. The receptor source for this set is an adult who received the AZD1222 COVID-19 vaccine.

CDR3 nucleotide sequence: TGTGCCAGCAGCCGGACGGCGCTGGTAAATGAGCAGTTCTTC. Its translation: CASSRTALVNEQFF. This chain joins TRBV2 and TRBJ2-1; unclear D gene. Per the germline V gene, CDR1 is SNHLY and CDR2 is FYNNEI. V was clipped by 6 bases and J by 7 bases, with 16 bases between them. The CDR3 runs to 14 residues.

The chain uses TRBV5-1 and TRBJ2-5; TRBD1 matches 9 bases. Germline trimming cut 6 bases from V and 3 bases from J; bases unmatched to any gene: 6. The germline gives CDR1 SGHRS, CDR2 YFSETQ. The CDR3 runs to 14 residues. In DNA form, the CDR3 reads TGCGCCAGCACCCAGACAGGGGGTAAAGAGACCCAGTACTTC. Its protein is CASTQTGGKETQYF.

V and J are TRBV4-2 and TRBJ1-1, with 9 bases identical to TRBD1. V gave up 4 bases and J gave up 3 bases; unmatched junction bases: 6. In germline, CDR1 is LGHNA, CDR2 YNFKEQ. This CDR3 has 15 residues. CDR3 sequence (DNA): TGTGCCAGCAGCCCGGGACAGGGACTTGACACTGAAGCTTTCTTT. Protein sequence: CASSPGQGLDTEAFF.

The rearrangement uses TRBV4-1 and TRBJ1-5, with 7 bases that match TRBD1. V lost 4 bases and J lost 3; bases outside the gene matches: 6. Germline CDR1 and CDR2: MGHRA and YSYEKL. The CDR3 runs 15 residues. The CDR3 reads CASSPRGQDNQPQHF. For the CDR3, the DNA is TGCGCCAGCAGCCCGCGTGGACAGGACAATCAGCCCCAGCATTTT.

The chain is built from TRBV5-5 and TRBJ2-7, with 13 bases fitting TRBD2. V shed 4 bases, J shed 2 bases, and the junction held 3 bases outside the gene matches. CDR3 size: 15 residues. The germline V gene encodes CDR1 SGHKS and CDR2 YYEKEE (reference sequence). CDR3 amino acids: CASSPGLAGAYEQYF. DNA for the CDR3: TGTGCCAGCAGCCCCGGACTAGCGGGGGCCTACGAGCAGTACTTC.

V and J are TRBV5-6 and TRBJ1-3, with D tentatively TRBD1 (6 bases). Germline V CDR1 and CDR2: SGHDT, YYEEEE. The length of the CDR3 is 15 residues. The V gene lost 3 bases and the J gene lost 4 bases, with 14 bases spanning the gap. For the CDR3, the DNA is TGTGCCAGCAGCTGGGGCCCAGGGGCCGGAAACACCATATATTTT. It translates to CASSWGPGAGNTIYF.

The chain carries TRBV10-3 and TRBJ2-6; no reliable D call. V was pared by 5 bases and J by 2 bases, with 4 bases between. This CDR3 contains 13 residues. Germline CDR1 and CDR2: ENHRY and SYGVKD. DNA of the CDR3: TGTGCCATCAGTTCGGCTGGGGCCAACGTCCTGACTTTC. Its protein is CAISSAGANVLTF.

The chain combines TRBV5-1 with TRBJ1-1; D is uncertain. Germline V CDR1 and CDR2: SGHRS, YFSETQ. The CDR3 has 14 residues. The V end was cut by 2 bases, the J end by 1 base, with 9 bases between. CDR3 sequence: CASSFGNGNTEAFF. CDR3 DNA: TGCGCCAGCAGCTTCGGGAACGGGAACACTGAAGCTTTCTTT.

The V gene is TRBV7-2, the J gene TRBJ2-1; 9 bases line up with TRBD1. The length of the CDR3 is 15 residues. V trimming: 5 bases; J trimming: 2 bases; junction bases outside the gene matches: 4. Germline-derived CDR1 and CDR2 are SGHTA and FQGNSA. For the CDR3, the DNA is TGTGCCAGCAGCGTGGACAGGGGTCCCTACAATGAGCAGTTCTTC. Protein: CASSVDRGPYNEQFF.

The J gene is TRBJ1-1, the V gene TRBV19; D possibly corresponds to TRBD1 (6 bases). Germline loops: CDR1 LNHDA, CDR2 SQIVND (reference sequence). V dropped 5 bases and J dropped 1 base, with 8 bases sitting between them. The CDR3 contains 13 residues. CDR3 sequence reads: CASSPGQNTEAFF. CDR3 nucleotide sequence: TGTGCCAGTAGTCCGGGACAGAACACTGAAGCTTTCTTT.

Only a few counts were recorded for this clone. This chain joins TRBV27 and TRBJ1-3; 9 bases line up with TRBD1. V dropped 5 bases and J dropped 3; count of bases not matched to a gene: 5. CDR3 size: 15 residues. Per the germline V gene, CDR1 is MNHEY and CDR2 is SMNVEV (reference sequence). This CDR3 reads CASSPGQGFGNTIYF. The DNA for the CDR3 is TGTGCCAGCAGTCCGGGACAGGGATTTGGAAACACCATATATTTT.

The chain recombines TRBV27 with TRBJ2-7; tentatively, D is TRBD2 (7 bases). The CDR3 has 14 amino acids. V lost 3 bases, J lost 4 bases, and 13 bases lay in between. Germline values: CDR1 MNHEY, CDR2 SMNVEV (reference sequence). In DNA form, the CDR3 reads TGTGCCAGCAGTTTTACAAGGGGGGGATACGAGCAGTACTTC. Its translation: CASSFTRGGYEQYF.

This clone was seen a few times. The V gene is TRBV2, the J gene TRBJ2-7; D may be TRBD1 (6 bases). V lost 5 bases, J lost 2 bases, and 13 bases lay in between. This CDR3 is 14 amino acids long. The germline V gene encodes CDR1 SNHLY and CDR2 FYNNEI. The CDR3 DNA is TGTGCCAGCAGTACAGGGTGGGGGCCCTACGAGCAGTACTTC. Translated: CASSTGWGPYEQYF.

This chain joins TRBV10-3 and TRBJ1-4, with 7 nucleotides matching TRBD1. Germline assignment: CDR1 ENHRY and CDR2 SYGVKD. CDR3 length equals 13 residues. V lost 2 bases and J lost 8; bases outside the gene matches: 2. CDR3 loop: CAISEETGEKLFF. DNA for the CDR3: TGTGCCATCAGTGAGGAGACAGGGGAAAAACTGTTTTTT.

The chain uses TRBV6-5 and TRBJ1-2; D is possibly TRBD1 (6 bases). The ends were cut back, 8 bases at V and 6 bases at J, with 13 bases in the middle. The length of the CDR3 is 12 residues. Germline lookup yields CDR1 MNHEY and CDR2 SVGAGI. The CDR3 reads CASGNREDGYTF. The CDR3 nucleotides are TGTGCCAGCGGGAACAGGGAGGATGGCTACACCTTC.

The genes are TRBV5-1 and TRBJ2-5; 8 nucleotides align to TRBD2. The CDR3 covers 15 residues. The V and J ends lost 2 bases and 2 bases, in that order; junction bases with no gene match: 5. In germline, CDR1 is SGHRS, CDR2 YFSETQ. CDR3 sequence: CASSLGASGQETQYF. DNA of the CDR3: TGCGCCAGCAGCTTAGGGGCTAGCGGGCAAGAGACCCAGTACTTC.

The rearrangement uses TRBV6-5 and TRBJ1-1; D not resolved. Germline values: CDR1 MNHEY, CDR2 SVGAGI. V was pared by 0 bases and J by 5 bases, with 13 bases between. CDR3 length equals 15 residues. The CDR3 coding sequence is TGTGCCAGCAGTTACTCCCGGGAAGGAAGGACTGAAGCTTTCTTT. Its translation is CASSYSREGRTEAFF.

V and J are TRBV7-8 and TRBJ1-3, with D hard to call. V was clipped by 1 base and J by 4 bases, with 11 bases between them. The CDR3 extends over 15 amino acids. Germline assignment: CDR1 SGHVS and CDR2 FQNEAQ. The CDR3 nucleotides are TGTGCCAGCAGCTTAGGTGCATTGGGGGGAAACACCATATATTTT. Residues: CASSLGALGGNTIYF.

The genes are TRBV11-3 and TRBJ2-7, with a weak D call TRBD1 (6 bases). The germline V gene has CDR1 SGHNT and CDR2 YENEEA. V lost 4 bases, J lost 6 bases, and 13 bases lay in between. This CDR3 region has 13 residues. CDR3 coding DNA: TGTGCCAGCAGCTCGACAGGAGGCGGCGAGCAGTACTTC. This gives the protein CASSSTGGGEQYF.

The gene calls are TRBV12-5 and TRBJ2-3; D gene ambiguous. CDR1 is LGHNT, CDR2 FRNRAP, per germline. V was pared by 1 base and J by 6 bases, with 2 bases between. This CDR3 spans 11 amino acids. The CDR3 DNA follows: TGTGCTAGTGGTTTGGATGATACGCAGTATTTT. Translating gives CASGLDDTQYF. The full variable domain, its missing parts supplied by reference TRBV12-5 and TRBJ2-3, is DARVTQTPRHKVTEMGQEVTMRCQPILGHNTVFWYRQTMMQGLELLAYFRNRAPLDDSGMPKDRFSAEMPDATLATLKIQPSEPRDSAVYFCASGLDDTQYFGPGTRLTVL.